The clone carrying this TCR beta chain was recorded once. This CDR3 is built from 16 residues. Trimming took 0 bases from V and 1 from J; bases not matched to a gene: 6. Germline CDR1 reads SGHNT; CDR2 reads YYREEE (reference sequence). The data were taken from a study of blood T cell repertoires in COVID-19. In the original workflow: Estimates of nucleated cell counts were drawn from the amplification of reference gene primers. The assay was immunoSEQ multiplex PCR, and TCRdb's table has in-frame clones only and misses some. The V and J calls and clone size are taken from that table; D and trimming were inferred from the DNA. Of approximately 61,000 clones detected, 77% appear once; the ten largest clones hold 32%.

This TCR came from a human donor in a cohort sampled during active COVID-19. The chain carries TRBV5-4 and TRBJ2-7; 8 positions match TRBD1. The material sequenced was peripheral blood. CDR3 residues: CASSLVQGAKSYEQYF. CDR3 nucleotides: TGTGCCAGCAGCTTGGTTCAGGGGGCGAAATCCTACGAGCAGTACTTC.